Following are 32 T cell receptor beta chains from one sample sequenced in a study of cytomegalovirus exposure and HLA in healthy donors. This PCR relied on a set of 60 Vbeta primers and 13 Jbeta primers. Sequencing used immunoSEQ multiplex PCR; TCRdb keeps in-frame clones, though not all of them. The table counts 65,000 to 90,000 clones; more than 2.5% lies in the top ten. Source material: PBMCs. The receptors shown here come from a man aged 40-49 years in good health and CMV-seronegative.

The CDR3: CASSSLLGAQGNTIYF. The CDR3 DNA sequence: TGTGCCAGCAGCTCTCTTTTGGGGGCGCAAGGAAACACCATATATTTT. The V and J genes are TRBV7-2 and TRBJ1-3; D is perhaps TRBD1 (6 bases). This CDR3 contains 16 residues. Germline V lookup: CDR1 SGHTA, CDR2 FQGNSA. The ends were cut back, 4 bases at V and 4 bases at J, with 17 bases in the middle.

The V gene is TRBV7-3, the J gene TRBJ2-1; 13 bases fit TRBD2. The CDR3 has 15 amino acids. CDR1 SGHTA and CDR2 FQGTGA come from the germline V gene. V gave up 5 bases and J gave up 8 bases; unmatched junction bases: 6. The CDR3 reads CASSRGLAGLDEQFF. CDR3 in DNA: TGTGCCAGCAGCCGGGGACTAGCGGGGCTCGATGAGCAGTTCTTC.

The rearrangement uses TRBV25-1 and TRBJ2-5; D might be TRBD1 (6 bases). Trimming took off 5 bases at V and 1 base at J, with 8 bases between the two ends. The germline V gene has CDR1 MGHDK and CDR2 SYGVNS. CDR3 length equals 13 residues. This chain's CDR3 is CASSTRGQETQYF. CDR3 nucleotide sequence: TGTGCCAGCAGTACCAGGGGCCAAGAGACCCAGTACTTC.

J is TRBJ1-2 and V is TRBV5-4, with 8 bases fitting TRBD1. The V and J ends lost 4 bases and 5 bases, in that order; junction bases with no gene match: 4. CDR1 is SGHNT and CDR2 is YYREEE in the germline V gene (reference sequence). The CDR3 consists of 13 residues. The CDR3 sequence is CASSRTGYYGYTF. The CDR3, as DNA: TGTGCCAGCAGCCGGACAGGGTATTATGGCTACACCTTC.

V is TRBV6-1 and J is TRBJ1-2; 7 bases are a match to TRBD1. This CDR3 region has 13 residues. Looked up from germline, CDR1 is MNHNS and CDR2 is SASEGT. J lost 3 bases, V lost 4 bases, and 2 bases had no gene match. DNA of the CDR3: TGTGCCAGCAGTGTTACAGGGGACTATGGCTACACCTTC. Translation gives CASSVTGDYGYTF.

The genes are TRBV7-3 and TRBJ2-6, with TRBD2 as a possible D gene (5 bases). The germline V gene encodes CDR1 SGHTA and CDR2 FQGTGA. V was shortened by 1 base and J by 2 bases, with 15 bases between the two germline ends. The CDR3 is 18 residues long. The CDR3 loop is CASSLIKGLGAGANVLTF. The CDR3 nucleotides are TGTGCCAGCAGCTTAATTAAGGGTTTGGGAGCTGGGGCCAACGTCCTGACTTTC.

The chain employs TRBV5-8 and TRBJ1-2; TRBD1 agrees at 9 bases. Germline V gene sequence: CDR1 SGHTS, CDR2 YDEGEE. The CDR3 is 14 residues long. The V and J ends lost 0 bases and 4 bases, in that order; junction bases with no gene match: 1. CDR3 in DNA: TGTGCCAGCAGCTTGGGGGACAGGGCCTATGGCTACACCTTC. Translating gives CASSLGDRAYGYTF.

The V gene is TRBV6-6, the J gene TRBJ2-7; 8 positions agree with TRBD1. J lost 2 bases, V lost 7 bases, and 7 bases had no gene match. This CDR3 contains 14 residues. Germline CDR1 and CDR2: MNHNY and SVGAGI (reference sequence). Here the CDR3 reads CASTGAGGPYEQYF. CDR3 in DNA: TGTGCCAGCACCGGAGCAGGGGGCCCCTACGAGCAGTACTTC.

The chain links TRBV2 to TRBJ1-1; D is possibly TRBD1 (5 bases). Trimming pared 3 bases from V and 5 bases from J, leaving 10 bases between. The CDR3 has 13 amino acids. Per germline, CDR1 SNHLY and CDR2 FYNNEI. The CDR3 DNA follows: TGTGCCAGCAGTGAGGTGGGGGGGACTGAAGCTTTCTTT. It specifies CASSEVGGTEAFF.

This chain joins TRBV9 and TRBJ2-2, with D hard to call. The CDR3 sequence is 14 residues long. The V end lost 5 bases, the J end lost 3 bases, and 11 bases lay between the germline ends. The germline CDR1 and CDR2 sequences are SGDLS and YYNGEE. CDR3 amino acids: CASRAQRDTGELFF. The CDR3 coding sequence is TGTGCCAGCAGAGCCCAGCGTGACACCGGGGAGCTGTTTTTT.

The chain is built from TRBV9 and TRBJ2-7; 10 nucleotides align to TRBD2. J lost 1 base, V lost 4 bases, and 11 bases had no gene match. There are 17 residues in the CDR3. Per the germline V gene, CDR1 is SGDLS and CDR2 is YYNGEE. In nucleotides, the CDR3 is TGTGCCAGCAGCCCAAGCGGGGGGGCCGCTATTTCCTACGAGCAGTACTTC. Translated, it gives CASSPSGGAAISYEQYF.

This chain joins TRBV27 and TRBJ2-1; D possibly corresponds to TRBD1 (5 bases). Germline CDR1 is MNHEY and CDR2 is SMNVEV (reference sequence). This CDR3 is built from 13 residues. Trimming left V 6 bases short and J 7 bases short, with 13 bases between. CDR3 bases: TGTGCCAGCAGCCAGGGTAATGGGAATGAGCAGTTCTTC. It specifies CASSQGNGNEQFF.

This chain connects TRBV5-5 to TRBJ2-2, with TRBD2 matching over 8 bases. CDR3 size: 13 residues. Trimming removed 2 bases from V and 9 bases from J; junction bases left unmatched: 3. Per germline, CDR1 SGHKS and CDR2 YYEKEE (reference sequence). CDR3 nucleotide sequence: TGTGCCAGCAGCTTCGGGGGGGCGTGGGAGCTGTTTTTT. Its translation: CASSFGGAWELFF.

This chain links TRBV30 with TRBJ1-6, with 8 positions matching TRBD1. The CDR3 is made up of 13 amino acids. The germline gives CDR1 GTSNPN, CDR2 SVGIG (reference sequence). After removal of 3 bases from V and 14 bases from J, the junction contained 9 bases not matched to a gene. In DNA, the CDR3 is TGTGCCTGGAGACAGGGGGAGAAGGGGGCCCTCCACTTT. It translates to CAWRQGEKGALHF.

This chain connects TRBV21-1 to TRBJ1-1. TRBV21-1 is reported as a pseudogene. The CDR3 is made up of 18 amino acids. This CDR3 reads CASSPSWDSDFMNTEAFF. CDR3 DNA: TGTGCCAGCAGCCCCTCGTGGGACTCAGATTTTATGAACACTGAAGCTTTCTTT.

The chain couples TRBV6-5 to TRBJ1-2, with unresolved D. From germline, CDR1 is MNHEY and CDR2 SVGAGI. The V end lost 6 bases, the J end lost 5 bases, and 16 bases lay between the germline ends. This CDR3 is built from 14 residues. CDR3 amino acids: CASSLRERSYGYTF. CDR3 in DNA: TGTGCCAGCAGCCTCCGGGAAAGGAGTTATGGCTACACCTTC.

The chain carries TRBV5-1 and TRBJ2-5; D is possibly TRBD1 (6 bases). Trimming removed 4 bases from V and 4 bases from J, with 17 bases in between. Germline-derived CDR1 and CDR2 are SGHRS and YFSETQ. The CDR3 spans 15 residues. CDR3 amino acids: CASSEGTPTRETQYF. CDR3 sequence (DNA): TGCGCCAGCAGCGAGGGGACACCCACACGAGAGACCCAGTACTTC.

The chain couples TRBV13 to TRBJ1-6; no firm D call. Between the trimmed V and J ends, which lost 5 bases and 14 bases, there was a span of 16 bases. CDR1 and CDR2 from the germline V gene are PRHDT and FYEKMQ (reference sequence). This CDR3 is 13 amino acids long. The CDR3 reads CASSLSTRGALHF. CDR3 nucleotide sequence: TGTGCCAGCAGCCTATCGACCCGGGGAGCCCTCCACTTT.

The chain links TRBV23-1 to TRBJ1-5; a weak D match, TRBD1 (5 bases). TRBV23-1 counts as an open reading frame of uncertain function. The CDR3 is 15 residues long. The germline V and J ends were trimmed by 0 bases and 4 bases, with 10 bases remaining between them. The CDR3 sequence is CASSQSTGTNQPQHF. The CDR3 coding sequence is TGCGCCAGCAGTCAATCCACAGGAACGAATCAGCCCCAGCATTTT.

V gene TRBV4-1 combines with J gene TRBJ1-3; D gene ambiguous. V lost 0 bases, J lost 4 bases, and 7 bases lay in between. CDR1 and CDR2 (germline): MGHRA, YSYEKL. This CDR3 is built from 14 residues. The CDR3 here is CASSQDLLGNTIYF. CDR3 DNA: TGCGCCAGCAGCCAAGATCTTTTAGGAAACACCATATATTTT.

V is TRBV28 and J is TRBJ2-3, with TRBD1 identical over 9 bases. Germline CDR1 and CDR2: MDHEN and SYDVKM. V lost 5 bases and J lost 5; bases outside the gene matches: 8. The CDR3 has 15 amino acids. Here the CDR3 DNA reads TGTGCCAGCAGTGCTGGACAGGGGCGCAAAGATACGCAGTATTTT. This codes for CASSAGQGRKDTQYF. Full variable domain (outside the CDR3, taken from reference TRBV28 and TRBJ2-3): DVKVTQSSRYLVKRTGEKVFLECVQDMDHENMFWYRQDPGLGLRLIYFSYDVKMKEKGDIPEGYSVSREKKERFSLILESASTNQTSMYLCASSAGQGRKDTQYFGPGTRLTVL.

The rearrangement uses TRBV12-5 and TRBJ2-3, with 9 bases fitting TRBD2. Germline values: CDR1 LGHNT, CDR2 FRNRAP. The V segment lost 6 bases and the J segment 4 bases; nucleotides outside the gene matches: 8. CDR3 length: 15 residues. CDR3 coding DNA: TGTGCTAGTGGCCCAGAAGGCGGGAGGGCAGATACGCAGTATTTT. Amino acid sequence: CASGPEGGRADTQYF. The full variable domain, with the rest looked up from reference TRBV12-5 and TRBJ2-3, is DARVTQTPRHKVTEMGQEVTMRCQPILGHNTVFWYRQTMMQGLELLAYFRNRAPLDDSGMPKDRFSAEMPDATLATLKIQPSEPRDSAVYFCASGPEGGRADTQYFGPGTRLTVL.

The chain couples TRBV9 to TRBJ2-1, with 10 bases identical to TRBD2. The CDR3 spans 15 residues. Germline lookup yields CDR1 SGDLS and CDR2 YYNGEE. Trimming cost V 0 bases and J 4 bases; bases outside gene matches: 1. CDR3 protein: CASSVELAGYNEQFF. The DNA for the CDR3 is TGTGCCAGCAGCGTAGAACTAGCGGGGTACAATGAGCAGTTCTTC.

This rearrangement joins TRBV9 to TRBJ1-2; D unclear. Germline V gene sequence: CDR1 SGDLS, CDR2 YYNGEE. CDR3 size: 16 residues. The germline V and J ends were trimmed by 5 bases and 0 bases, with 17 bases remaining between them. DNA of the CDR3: TGTGCCAGCAGACGGGAGGCGGACCCCTCTAACTATGGCTACACCTTC. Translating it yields CASRREADPSNYGYTF.

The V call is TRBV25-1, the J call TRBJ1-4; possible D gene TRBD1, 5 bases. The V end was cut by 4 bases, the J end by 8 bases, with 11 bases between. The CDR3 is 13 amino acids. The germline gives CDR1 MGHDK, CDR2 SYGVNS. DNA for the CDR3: TGTGCCAGCAGTGGGGGGGGGATCGAAAAACTGTTTTTT. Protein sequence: CASSGGGIEKLFF. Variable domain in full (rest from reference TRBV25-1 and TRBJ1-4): EADIYQTPRYLVIGTGKKITLECSQTMGHDKMYWYQQDPGMELHLIHYSYGVNSTEKGDLSSESTVSRIRTEHFPLTLESARPSHTSQYLCASSGGGIEKLFFGSGTQLSVL.

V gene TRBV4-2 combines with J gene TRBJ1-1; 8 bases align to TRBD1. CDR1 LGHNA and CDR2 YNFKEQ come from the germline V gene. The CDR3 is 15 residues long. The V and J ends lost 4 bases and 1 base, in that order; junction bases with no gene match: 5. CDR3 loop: CASSPTGQGNTEAFF. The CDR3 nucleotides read TGTGCCAGCAGCCCAACAGGACAGGGGAACACTGAAGCTTTCTTT.

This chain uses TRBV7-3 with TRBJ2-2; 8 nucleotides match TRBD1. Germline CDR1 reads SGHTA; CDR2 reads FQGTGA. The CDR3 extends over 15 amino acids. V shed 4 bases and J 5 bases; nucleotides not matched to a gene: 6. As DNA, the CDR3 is TGTGCCAGCAGCTCATCAGGGGGCAGAACCGGGGAGCTGTTTTTT. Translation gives CASSSSGGRTGELFF.

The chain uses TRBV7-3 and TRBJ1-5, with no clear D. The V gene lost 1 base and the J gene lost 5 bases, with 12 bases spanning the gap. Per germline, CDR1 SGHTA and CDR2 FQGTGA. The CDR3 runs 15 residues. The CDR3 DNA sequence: TGTGCCAGCAGCTTAAGCCAGACCAGCGATCAGCCCCAGCATTTT. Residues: CASSLSQTSDQPQHF.

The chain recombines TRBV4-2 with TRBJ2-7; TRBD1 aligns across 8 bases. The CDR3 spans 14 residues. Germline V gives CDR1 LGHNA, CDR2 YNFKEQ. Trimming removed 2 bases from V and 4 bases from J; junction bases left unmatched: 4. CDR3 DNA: TGTGCCAGCAGCCAAACAGGGGGAGAGTACGAGCAGTACTTC. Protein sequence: CASSQTGGEYEQYF.

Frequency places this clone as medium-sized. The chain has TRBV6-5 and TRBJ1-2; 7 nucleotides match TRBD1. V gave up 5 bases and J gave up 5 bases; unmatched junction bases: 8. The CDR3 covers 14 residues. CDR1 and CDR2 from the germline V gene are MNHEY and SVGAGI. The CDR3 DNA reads TGTGCCAGCAGTCGACAGGGTATCTCGTATGGCTACACCTTC. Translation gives CASSRQGISYGYTF.

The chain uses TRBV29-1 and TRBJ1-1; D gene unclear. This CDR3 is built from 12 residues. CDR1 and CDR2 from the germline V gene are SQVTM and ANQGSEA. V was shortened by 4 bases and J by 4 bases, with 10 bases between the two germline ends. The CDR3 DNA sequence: TGCAGCGTTGCCGCGAGATTCACTGAAGCTTTCTTT. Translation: CSVAARFTEAFF. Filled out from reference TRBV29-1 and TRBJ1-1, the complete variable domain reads SAVISQKPSRDICQRGTSLTIQCQVDSQVTMMFWYRQQPGQSLTLIATANQGSEATYESGFVIDKFPISRPNLTFSTLTVSNMSPEDSSIYLCSVAARFTEAFFGQGTRLTVV.

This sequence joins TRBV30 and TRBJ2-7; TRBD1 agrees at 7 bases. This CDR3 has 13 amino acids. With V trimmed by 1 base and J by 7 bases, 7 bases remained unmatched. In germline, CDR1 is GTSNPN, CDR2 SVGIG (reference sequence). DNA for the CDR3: TGTGCCTGGAGTGGGGCAGGGGGACGGGAGCAGTACTTC. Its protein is CAWSGAGGREQYF.